This T cell receptor beta chain was found in a study of identical twins. This clonotype was recorded at least ten times. TCRdb recomputed calls from the 5' RACE reads with MiXCR, one row per CDR3 protein. The table includes 470,000 or so distinct CDR3 sequences, 20% to 25% detected once. This sample also belongs to another study, concerning T cells expressing NK-cell markers.

Sequencing was carried out using CD4+ T cells sorted from blood. This receptor was taken from a woman aged 18-30 years in good health.

The CDR3 DNA sequence: TGTGCCATCAGTGAGGACAGGGGGAACACTGAAGCTTTCTTT. It is translated as CAISEDRGNTEAFF. V and J are TRBV10-3 and TRBJ1-1; 8 nucleotides line up with TRBD1. Germline values: CDR1 ENHRY, CDR2 SYGVKD. CDR3 length equals 14 residues. V lost 2 bases, J lost 1 base, and 0 bases stayed unmatched.